The T cell receptor beta chain under discussion was sequenced for a study of T cell responses to AZD1222 COVID-19 vaccine. CDR3 length equals 16 residues. Trimming took off 1 base at V and 1 base at J, with 11 bases between the two ends. The germline gives CDR1 SGHTA, CDR2 FQGNSA. TCRdb's copy holds only in-frame clones and misses some; the assay was immunoSEQ multiplex PCR. This repertoire shows more than 80,000 clones, about 93% found once; its top ten account for roughly 3%. Sequenced here: peripheral blood, sampled 28 days after the second AZD1222 dose. The receptor was isolated from an adult who received the AZD1222 COVID-19 vaccine. V usage is TRBV7-2 and J usage is TRBJ1-5; TRBD1 might be the D (5 bases). The chain's CDR3 is CASSLVGGDSNQPQHF. CDR3 DNA: TGTGCCAGCAGCTTAGTAGGAGGGGACAGCAATCAGCCCCAGCATTTT.